The source of this T cell receptor (beta chain) is a study of PD-1 blockade in classical Hodgkin lymphoma. Worth noting for this clone: Its matching antigen is unknown.

Clones were read by immunoSEQ multiplex PCR, and TCRdb kept only the in-frame ones, dropping some. The sample shows about 21,000 clones, around 73% of them seen only once. The patients all showed relapse after autologous stem cell transplantation, while their brentuximab vedotin exposure varied. The study, taken as a whole, reports: It was among complete responders that baseline diversity resembled that of newly diagnosed patients. By C4D1, CD4+ diversity increased significantly, especially in complete responders. Patients were excluded if nivolumab began under 1 year after ASCT (the autologous transplant).

V lost 1 base and J lost 3; bases outside the gene matches: 13. Germline CDR1 reads SEHNR; CDR2 reads FQNEAQ (reference sequence). This CDR3 comprises 19 residues. The specimen comprised peripheral blood mononuclear cells (PBMCs), sampled before the second cycle of nivolumab. The genes are TRBV7-9 and TRBJ2-3, with 10 bases that match TRBD2. This TCR was recovered from a human donor with classical Hodgkin lymphoma. CDR3 amino acids: CASSLEGTSALILTDTQYF. In DNA, the CDR3 is TGTGCCAGCAGCTTAGAAGGGACTAGCGCTTTAATCCTAACAGATACGCAGTATTTT.